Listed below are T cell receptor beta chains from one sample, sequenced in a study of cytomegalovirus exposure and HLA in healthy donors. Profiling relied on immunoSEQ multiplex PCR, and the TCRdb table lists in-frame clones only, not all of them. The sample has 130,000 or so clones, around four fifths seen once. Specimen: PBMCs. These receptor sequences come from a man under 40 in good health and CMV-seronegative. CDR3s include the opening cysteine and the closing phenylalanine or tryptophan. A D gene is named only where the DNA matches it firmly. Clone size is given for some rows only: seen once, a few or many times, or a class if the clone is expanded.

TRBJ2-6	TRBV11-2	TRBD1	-	TGTGCCAGCAGCTTTTGGGACAGAAGATCTGGGGCCAACGTCCTGACTTTC	CASSFWDRRSGANVLTF
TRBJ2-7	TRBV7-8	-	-	TGTGCCAGCAGCCCCAGACAGGCCACCTACGAGCAGTACTTC	CASSPRQATYEQYF
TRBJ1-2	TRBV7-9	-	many	TGTGCCAGCAGCGCCCGGACTGCTAATTACTATGGCTACACCTTC	CASSARTANYYGYTF
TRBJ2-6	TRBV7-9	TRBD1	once	TGTGCCAGCAGCCCCGCCGGGACAGGGTCTACTGGGGCCAACGTCCTGACTTTC	CASSPAGTGSTGANVLTF
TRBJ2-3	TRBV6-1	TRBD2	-	TGTGCCAGCAGTGGAGGCGGGAGAAGCACAGATACGCAGTATTTT	CASSGGGRSTDTQYF
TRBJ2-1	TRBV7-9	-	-	TGTGCCAGCAGCTTAGCAGGAGCGGGCTTCCACAATGAGCAGTTCTTC	CASSLAGAGFHNEQFF
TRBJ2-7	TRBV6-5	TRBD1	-	TGTGCCAGCAGTGACTCCCTAGACAGGGACGAGCAGTACTTC	CASSDSLDRDEQYF
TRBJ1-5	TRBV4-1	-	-	TGCGCCAGCAGCCAGAACAGGTTGGGGCAGCCCCAGCATTTT	CASSQNRLGQPQHF
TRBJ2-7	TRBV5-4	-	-	TGTGCCAGCAGCTTGGACAGCATATCCTACGAGCAGTACTTC	CASSLDSISYEQYF
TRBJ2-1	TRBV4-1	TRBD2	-	TGCGCCAGCAGCCCCATTCCCCTAGCGGGGCTATACAATGAGCAGTTCTTC	CASSPIPLAGLYNEQFF
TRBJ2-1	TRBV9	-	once	TGTGCCAGTTCAGGGGGGACACCCTACAATGAGCAGTTCTTC	CASSGGTPYNEQFF
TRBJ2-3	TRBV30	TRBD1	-	TGTGCCTGGAGTGTCAAGGGGGACAGGGGGTGTGGGCAGTATTTT	CAWSVKGDRGCGQYF
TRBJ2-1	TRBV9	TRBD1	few	TGTGCCAGCAGCGCTGATGGGACAGGGCTCAATGAGCAGTTCTTC	CASSADGTGLNEQFF
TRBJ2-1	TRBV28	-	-	TGTGCCAGCAGCCAGGGACTCGAGGGGTCGGTTGAGCAGTTCTTC	CASSQGLEGSVEQFF
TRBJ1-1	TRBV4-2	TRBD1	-	TGTGCCAGCAGCCACTTAGGGGACAGAAAGAACACTGAAGCTTTCTTT	CASSHLGDRKNTEAFF
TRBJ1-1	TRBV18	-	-	TGTGCCAGCTCACCACAGAGTATGAACACTGAAGCTTTCTTT	CASSPQSMNTEAFF
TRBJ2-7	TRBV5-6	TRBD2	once	TGTGCCAGCAGCTTGGATCCTAGCGGGAGTCTGTCCTACGAGCAGTACTTC	CASSLDPSGSLSYEQYF
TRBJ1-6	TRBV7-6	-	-	TGTGCCAGCAGCTTAGCCTCTTCGGGTTATAATTCACCCCTCCACTTT	CASSLASSGYNSPLHF